One sample yielded the 8 T cell receptor beta chains listed below, sequenced in a study of shared clonotypes between healthy human individuals. Assay used: immunoSEQ multiplex PCR; TCRdb lists only in-frame clones, some missing. This sample carries some 2.1 million clones, 90% to 95% of them seen once, and the ten largest clones take 0.1% to 0.15%. The sequencing sample was made of naive CD4+ T cells sorted from blood. The sample's subset: CD45RA+ positively selected. The origin of the receptors is a man in his late teens or twenties in good health.

The chain couples TRBV29-1 to TRBJ1-2; 12 nucleotides agree with TRBD1. The length of the CDR3 is 15 residues. With 6 bases clipped from V and 4 bases from J, the junction kept 9 bases outside the gene matches. Germline assignment: CDR1 SQVTM and CDR2 ANQGSEA. The CDR3 loop is CSVAGTGGLSYGYTF. The CDR3 DNA sequence: TGCAGCGTAGCCGGGACAGGGGGCCTCTCCTATGGCTACACCTTC.

The count of this clone is one. The rearrangement joins TRBV4-3 to TRBJ1-2; TRBD1 agrees at 7 bases. The germline gives CDR1 LGHNA, CDR2 YSLEER. The junction had 4 bases not matched to a gene; V was cut back by 3 bases and J by 3 bases. This CDR3 comprises 14 residues. The CDR3 spells CASSQDRSDYGYTF. CDR3 DNA: TGCGCCAGCAGCCAGGACAGGTCGGACTATGGCTACACCTTC.

This clone was seen a single time. The chain combines TRBV7-2 with TRBJ1-1; 9 positions match TRBD1. Germline V lookup: CDR1 SGHTA, CDR2 FQGNSA. V lost 2 bases, J lost 1 base, and 8 bases stayed unmatched. The CDR3 is 17 residues long. Here the CDR3 reads CASSLTAGTGWNTEAFF. Here the CDR3 DNA reads TGTGCCAGCAGCTTAACAGCCGGGACAGGGTGGAACACTGAAGCTTTCTTT.

The chain links TRBV7-9 to TRBJ2-5; D call uncertain. CDR3 length equals 12 residues. Germline CDR1 and CDR2: SEHNR and FQNEAQ (reference sequence). Trimming removed 2 bases from V and 7 bases from J, with 8 bases in between. The CDR3 DNA reads TGTGCCAGCAGCTTACCAGAAGGGACCCAGTACTTC. Protein product: CASSLPEGTQYF.

V is TRBV28 and J is TRBJ2-5, with 7 bases fitting TRBD1. The CDR3 totals 14 residues. Germline-derived CDR1 and CDR2 are MDHEN and SYDVKM. V trimming: 6 bases; J trimming: 5 bases; junction bases outside the gene matches: 9. CDR3 in amino acids: CASRTAGGKETQYF. CDR3 coding DNA: TGTGCCAGCAGGACCGCAGGGGGAAAGGAGACCCAGTACTTC.

Comment on this clone: This clone may be a read error of a much larger clone one base away. This sequence joins TRBV6-1 and TRBJ1-1; D remains unclear. The length of the CDR3 is 12 residues. V lost 6 bases to trimming and J lost 1 base, with 6 bases between them. Germline CDR1 is MNHNS and CDR2 is SASEGT. The CDR3 region is CASSWGNTEAFF. DNA of the CDR3: TGTGCCAGCAGCTGGGGGAACACTGAAGCTTTCTTT.

The rearrangement uses TRBV6-6 and TRBJ2-5; 12 positions agree with TRBD2. The CDR3 is 16 residues long. J lost 1 base, V lost 8 bases, and 8 bases had no gene match. The germline V gene encodes CDR1 MNHNY and CDR2 SVGAGI (reference sequence). In nucleotides, the CDR3 is TGTGCCAGCGGCCCTAGCGGGAGGGTCGGCCAAGAGACCCAGTACTTC. Translating gives CASGPSGRVGQETQYF.

The gene calls are TRBV19 and TRBJ2-1; D gene ambiguous. This CDR3 region has 14 residues. Per the germline V gene, CDR1 is LNHDA and CDR2 is SQIVND (reference sequence). V dropped 6 bases and J dropped 6 bases, with 15 bases sitting between them. CDR3 protein: CASSVSVATNEQFF. Here the CDR3 DNA reads TGTGCCAGTAGCGTGAGTGTAGCTACCAATGAGCAGTTCTTC.